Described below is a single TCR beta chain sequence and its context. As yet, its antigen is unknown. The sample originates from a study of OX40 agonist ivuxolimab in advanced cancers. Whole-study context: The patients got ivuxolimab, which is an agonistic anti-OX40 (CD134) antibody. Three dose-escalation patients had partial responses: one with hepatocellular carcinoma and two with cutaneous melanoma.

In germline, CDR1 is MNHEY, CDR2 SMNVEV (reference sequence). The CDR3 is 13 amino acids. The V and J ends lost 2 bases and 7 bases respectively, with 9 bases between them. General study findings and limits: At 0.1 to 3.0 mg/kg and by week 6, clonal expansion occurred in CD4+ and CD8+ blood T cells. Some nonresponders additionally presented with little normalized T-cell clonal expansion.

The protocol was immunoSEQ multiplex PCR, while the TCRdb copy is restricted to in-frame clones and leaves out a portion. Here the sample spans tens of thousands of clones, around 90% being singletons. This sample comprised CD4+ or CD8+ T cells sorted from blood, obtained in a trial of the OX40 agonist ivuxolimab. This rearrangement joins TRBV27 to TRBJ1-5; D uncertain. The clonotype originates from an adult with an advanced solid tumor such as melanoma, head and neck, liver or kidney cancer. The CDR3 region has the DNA TGTGCCAGCAGTTTACGGGGTTGGCAGCCCCAGCATTTT. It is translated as CASSLRGWQPQHF.